A single sample gave rise to the 29 T cell receptor beta chains below, sequenced in a study of cytomegalovirus exposure and HLA in healthy donors. The study ran its PCR with 60 Vbeta and 13 Jbeta primers. Libraries were prepared by immunoSEQ multiplex PCR; TCRdb keeps only in-frame clonotypes and omits some of them. The table lists some 110,000 clones, over 80% of them singletons. Sequencing used PBMCs. These receptors were taken from a man younger than 30 in good health and CMV-seronegative.

The J gene is TRBJ1-1, the V gene TRBV9, with D possibly being TRBD1 (5 bases). CDR3 size: 14 residues. V lost 3 bases, J lost 6 bases, and 15 bases lay in between. Germline assignment: CDR1 SGDLS and CDR2 YYNGEE. CDR3 in amino acids: CASSGSTASAEAFF. CDR3 sequence (DNA): TGTGCCAGCAGCGGATCGACAGCTTCAGCTGAAGCTTTCTTT.

The chain joins TRBV19 to TRBJ1-1; 7 bases agree with TRBD1. CDR1 and CDR2 from the germline V gene are LNHDA and SQIVND (reference sequence). The CDR3 extends over 13 amino acids. V dropped 10 bases and J dropped 0; count of bases not matched to a gene: 5. The DNA of the CDR3 is TGTGCCACCTCGGACAGGATGAACACTGAAGCTTTCTTT. As protein: CATSDRMNTEAFF.

This chain links TRBV7-2 with TRBJ2-7, with D perhaps TRBD1 (6 bases). V lost 2 bases and J lost 2, with 13 bases in between. This CDR3 has 15 amino acids. Per germline, CDR1 SGHTA and CDR2 FQGNSA. CDR3 region: CASSLQGSPTYEQYF. CDR3 coding DNA: TGTGCCAGCAGCTTACAGGGGAGTCCAACCTACGAGCAGTACTTC.

The rearrangement uses TRBV5-6 and TRBJ2-3; no clear D gene. This CDR3 region has 16 residues. From germline, CDR1 is SGHDT and CDR2 YYEEEE. V was pared by 0 bases and J by 0 bases, with 11 bases between. DNA for the CDR3: TGTGCCAGCAGCTTGGTTTTGTCCGGGAGCACAGATACGCAGTATTTT. Translation gives CASSLVLSGSTDTQYF.

The chain recombines TRBV7-9 with TRBJ2-7, with D maybe TRBD2 (6 bases). This CDR3 region has 14 residues. V lost 5 bases, J lost 0 bases, and 11 bases lay in between. CDR1 and CDR2 from the germline V gene are SEHNR and FQNEAQ (reference sequence). CDR3 amino acids: CASSRLADSYEQYF. The CDR3 DNA is TGTGCCAGCAGCCGTTTAGCGGACTCCTACGAGCAGTACTTC. The whole variable domain, remainder taken from reference TRBV7-9 and TRBJ2-7, is DTGVSQNPRHKITKRGQNVTFRCDPISEHNRLYWYRQTLGQGPEFLTYFQNEAQLEKSRLLSDRFSAERPKGSFSTLEIQRTEQGDSAMYLCASSRLADSYEQYFGPGTRLTVT.

V gene TRBV4-1 combines with J gene TRBJ1-1; 7 bases agree with TRBD1. This CDR3 contains 14 residues. J gave up 3 bases and V 0 bases, and 1 base lay outside the gene matches. Per the germline V gene, CDR1 is MGHRA and CDR2 is YSYEKL. In DNA form, the CDR3 reads TGCGCCAGCAGCCAAGACAGGGGGGACACTGAAGCTTTCTTT. The encoded protein is CASSQDRGDTEAFF.

Of note for this clone: The sample holds other DNA sequences that translate to the same CDR3. This sequence joins TRBV11-2 and TRBJ2-7, with 10 bases identical to TRBD2. With 4 bases clipped from V and 8 bases from J, the junction kept 14 bases outside the gene matches. Germline V gene sequence: CDR1 SGHAT, CDR2 FQNNGV. The CDR3 consists of 16 residues. This chain's CDR3 is CASSSPLAGHLGQQYF. Written as DNA, the CDR3 is TGTGCCAGCAGCTCCCCACTAGCGGGACACCTCGGGCAGCAGTACTTC.

The chain combines TRBV7-8 with TRBJ2-1, with D possibly matching TRBD2 (6 bases). V was clipped by 0 bases and J by 2 bases, with 14 bases between them. This CDR3 is built from 17 residues. CDR1 and CDR2 from the germline V gene are SGHVS and FQNEAQ. CDR3 sequence (DNA): TGTGCCAGCAGCTTAGCGGAGGGCAGGGTGGCCTACAATGAGCAGTTCTTC. This codes for CASSLAEGRVAYNEQFF.

This clone appeared a single time. V gene TRBV9 combines with J gene TRBJ2-1, with a tentative D call TRBD1 (7 bases). This CDR3 has 15 amino acids. V was trimmed by 2 bases and J by 7 bases, leaving 16 bases between them. Germline V gene sequence: CDR1 SGDLS, CDR2 YYNGEE. The CDR3 nucleotides read TGTGCCAGCAGCGTCAGACACAGGGGAGGAAATGAGCAGTTCTTC. Translating it yields CASSVRHRGGNEQFF.

The chain employs TRBV6-5 and TRBJ2-7, with 8 bases that match TRBD1. V trimming: 0 bases; J trimming: 4 bases; junction bases outside the gene matches: 5. The CDR3 totals 15 residues. Germline V CDR1 and CDR2: MNHEY, SVGAGI. Written as DNA, the CDR3 is TGTGCCAGCAGTTACTCTTCGGGACAGGAGTACGAGCAGTACTTC. It codes for CASSYSSGQEYEQYF.

The chain links TRBV29-1 to TRBJ1-1; 8 positions match TRBD1. Trimming took 1 base from V and 4 from J; bases not matched to a gene: 2. The CDR3 length is 13 residues. The germline V gene encodes CDR1 SQVTM and CDR2 ANQGSEA. The CDR3 coding sequence is TGCAGCGTTGAAGCCGACAGGGGCACTGAAGCTTTCTTT. As protein: CSVEADRGTEAFF.

This clone was observed a single time. V gene TRBV4-1 combines with J gene TRBJ2-1, with D hard to call. The CDR3 is made up of 13 amino acids. Trimming pared 1 base from V and 8 bases from J, leaving 9 bases between. CDR1 is MGHRA and CDR2 is YSYEKL in the germline V gene. CDR3 sequence: CASSQAQNDEQFF. CDR3 in DNA: TGCGCCAGCAGCCAAGCCCAGAATGATGAGCAGTTCTTC.

The chain recombines TRBV2 with TRBJ1-1; D gene uncertain. Germline V gene data show CDR1 as SNHLY and CDR2 as FYNNEI. This CDR3 spans 14 amino acids. Trimming left V 4 bases short and J 0 bases short, with 9 bases between. This CDR3 is CASSVARMNTEAFF. CDR3 coding DNA: TGTGCCAGCAGTGTGGCACGAATGAACACTGAAGCTTTCTTT.

This clone was recorded once. This sequence joins TRBV6-4 and TRBJ2-7; 7 bases agree with TRBD1. The germline gives CDR1 MRHNA, CDR2 SNTAGT. V gave up 7 bases and J gave up 3 bases; unmatched junction bases: 9. CDR3 length equals 14 residues. The CDR3 region has the DNA TGTGCCAGCAAGAGAGACAGGGATGACTACGAGCAGTACTTC. As protein: CASKRDRDDYEQYF.

This clone has a single count. The J gene is TRBJ2-1, the V gene TRBV6-5, with TRBD2 matching 12 bases. CDR1 MNHEY and CDR2 SVGAGI come from the germline V gene. This CDR3 has 16 residues. The V gene end was trimmed by 4 bases and the J gene end by 1 base; junction bases not matched to a gene: 2. In DNA, the CDR3 is TGTGCCAGCAGTTCTAGCGGGAGGGTGTCCTACAATGAGCAGTTCTTC. It yields the protein CASSSSGRVSYNEQFF.

This sequence joins TRBV14 and TRBJ1-6; 7 nucleotides line up with TRBD1. Germline V gene lookup returns CDR1 SGHDN and CDR2 FVKESK. The CDR3 sequence is 14 residues long. The V segment lost 6 bases and the J segment 10 bases; nucleotides outside the gene matches: 9. CDR3 coding DNA: TGTGCCAGCAGGGGACAGCCCTTTGGATCACCCCTCCACTTT. The encoded protein is CASRGQPFGSPLHF.

The rearrangement uses TRBV6-5 and TRBJ2-3; 11 positions match TRBD2. The CDR3 runs 16 residues. The junction had 5 bases not matched to a gene; V was cut back by 2 bases and J by 4 bases. Germline V gene sequence: CDR1 MNHEY, CDR2 SVGAGI. The CDR3 region is CASSYGIAGGPDTQYF. In nucleotides, the CDR3 is TGTGCCAGCAGTTACGGTATAGCGGGAGGGCCAGATACGCAGTATTTT.

This sequence joins TRBV27 and TRBJ2-7, with a weak D call TRBD1 (6 bases). This CDR3 has 16 amino acids. The V gene lost 0 bases and the J gene lost 2 bases, with 14 bases spanning the gap. Germline CDR1 reads MNHEY; CDR2 reads SMNVEV (reference sequence). The CDR3 here is CASSLSSGSGAYEQYF. CDR3 in DNA: TGTGCCAGCAGTTTATCGAGTGGGTCAGGGGCCTACGAGCAGTACTTC.

This chain connects TRBV19 to TRBJ2-2; 7 bases are shared with TRBD2. V gave up 1 base and J gave up 6 bases; unmatched junction bases: 2. In germline, CDR1 is LNHDA, CDR2 SQIVND (reference sequence). The CDR3 is made up of 14 amino acids. CDR3 coding DNA: TGTGCCAGTAGTATAGGGAGCGGGGCCGGGGAGCTGTTTTTT. It codes for CASSIGSGAGELFF.

The gene calls are TRBV30 and TRBJ2-7; 10 bases agree with TRBD1. There are 13 residues in the CDR3. Germline V gene sequence: CDR1 GTSNPN, CDR2 SVGIG (reference sequence). With 2 bases clipped from V and 3 bases from J, the junction kept 1 base outside the gene matches. The CDR3 sequence is CAWSWTGGYEQYF. CDR3 nucleotide sequence: TGTGCCTGGAGTTGGACAGGGGGCTACGAGCAGTACTTC.

The genes are TRBV28 and TRBJ2-7; 7 nucleotides match TRBD1. From germline, CDR1 is MDHEN and CDR2 SYDVKM. The CDR3 totals 14 residues. V shed 6 bases and J 4 bases; nucleotides not matched to a gene: 9. CDR3 nucleotide sequence: TGTGCCAGCAGGCTATGGGACAGCCTATACGAGCAGTACTTC. Its protein product is CASRLWDSLYEQYF.

The chain has TRBV7-3 and TRBJ2-1; 9 bases match TRBD1. The J segment lost 8 bases and the V segment lost 3 bases, leaving 11 bases of the junction unmatched. CDR1 SGHTA and CDR2 FQGTGA come from the germline V gene. This CDR3 spans 16 amino acids. DNA of the CDR3: TGTGCCAGCAGCTTTGCCAGGACAGGGGAATGGGATGAGCAGTTCTTC. Its protein product is CASSFARTGEWDEQFF.

The chain carries TRBV4-3 and TRBJ1-1; maybe TRBD1 (5 bases). Trimming took off 4 bases at V and 1 base at J, with 13 bases between the two ends. The CDR3 runs 15 residues. CDR1 and CDR2 from the germline V gene are LGHNA and YSLEER. The CDR3 sequence: CASSPLLTENTEAFF. The CDR3 bases are TGCGCCAGCAGCCCCTTATTGACAGAGAACACTGAAGCTTTCTTT.

The V call is TRBV11-2, the J call TRBJ2-1; no reliable D call. Trimming pared 4 bases from V and 8 bases from J, leaving 15 bases between. CDR3 length: 14 amino acids. From germline, CDR1 is SGHAT and CDR2 FQNNGV. The CDR3 DNA is TGTGCCAGCAGCTCGCCTAACGAAGTCCATGAGCAGTTCTTC. Protein sequence: CASSSPNEVHEQFF.

The rearrangement joins TRBV27 to TRBJ2-3, with D unresolved. Trimming cost V 3 bases and J 7 bases, with 5 bases left between them. The CDR3 is 11 residues long. The germline CDR1 and CDR2 sequences are MNHEY and SMNVEV (reference sequence). The CDR3 region is CASSFLNTQYF. Here the CDR3 DNA reads TGTGCCAGCAGTTTCTTAAATACGCAGTATTTT.

CDR3 DNA: TGTGCCATCAGTTCGTCGGGACAGGGCTTTCAGCCCCAGCATTTT. This sequence encodes CAISSSGQGFQPQHF. V gene TRBV10-3 combines with J gene TRBJ1-5; 9 positions agree with TRBD1. Germline CDR1 is ENHRY and CDR2 is SYGVKD. The CDR3 is 15 residues long. Trimming took 5 bases from V and 6 from J; bases not matched to a gene: 8.

This chain connects TRBV7-3 to TRBJ2-1; possible D gene TRBD2, 6 bases. The CDR3 length is 16 residues. Germline values: CDR1 SGHTA, CDR2 FQGTGA. V was trimmed by 7 bases and J by 0 bases, leaving 16 bases between them. The CDR3 coding sequence is TGTGCCAGCACCCGGGACTTTTCTAGCTCCTACAATGAGCAGTTCTTC. It encodes CASTRDFSSSYNEQFF.

This sequence joins TRBV19 and TRBJ1-2; D possibly corresponds to TRBD1 (6 bases). CDR1 and CDR2 from the germline V gene are LNHDA and SQIVND (reference sequence). The CDR3 is 16 residues long. V was pared by 5 bases and J by 4 bases, with 20 bases between. The chain's CDR3 is CASSEAVRGRGYGYTF. CDR3 DNA sequence: TGTGCCAGTAGTGAGGCCGTCAGGGGCAGGGGCTATGGCTACACCTTC. Complete variable domain (other parts from reference TRBV19 and TRBJ1-2): DGGITQSPKYLFRKEGQNVTLSCEQNLNHDAMYWYRQDPGQGLRLIYYSQIVNDFQKGDIAEGYSVSREKKESFPLTVTSAQKNPTAFYLCASSEAVRGRGYGYTFGSGTRLTVV.

This chain joins TRBV9 and TRBJ1-3; D is possibly TRBD1 (5 bases). The CDR3 spans 13 residues. The V gene lost 7 bases and the J gene lost 4 bases, with 12 bases spanning the gap. Looked up from germline, CDR1 is SGDLS and CDR2 is YYNGEE. CDR3 region: CASQGAGGNTIYF. Written as DNA, the CDR3 is TGTGCCAGCCAGGGTGCGGGGGGAAACACCATATATTTT.